This T cell receptor (beta chain) appears in the sequencing data of a study of blood T cell repertoires in COVID-19. V gave up 3 bases and J gave up 5 bases; unmatched junction bases: 2. Germline V gene lookup returns CDR1 SGHTA and CDR2 FQGTGA. The CDR3 runs to 13 residues. The method was immunoSEQ multiplex PCR; TCRdb's version includes in-frame clones alone and lacks a portion of them. The repertoire holds about 150,000 clones, with around nine tenths as singletons. The chain recombines TRBV7-3 with TRBJ2-7, with TRBD1 identical over 9 bases. The sequencing sample was made of peripheral blood. The receptor was derived from a human donor in a cohort sampled during active COVID-19. DNA for the CDR3: TGTGCCAGCAGCTTGAGACAGGGGGACGAGCAGTACTTC. This encodes CASSLRQGDEQYF.